This TCR beta chain was retrieved from a study of blood T cells in healthy people across ages. General study results and limits: Unsorted PBMC input precluded a conclusive naive versus antigen-experienced comparison.

Alongside a J-beta primer mix, a sample-barcoded 5' primer served in a second PCR lasting about 7 to 12 cycles. TCRdb ran MiXCR on the 5' RACE reads and lists one entry per CDR3 protein. The table records roughly 1 million distinct CDR3 sequences, roughly a quarter of them present only once. With respect to this clonotype: Its antigen is not identified.

The V and J ends lost 0 bases and 5 bases, in that order; junction bases with no gene match: 7. The CDR3 spans 17 residues. Germline CDR1 is ENHRY and CDR2 is SYGVKD. The same sample was also studied in work on T cells of mothers and their children. From that second work: The M1S primer of the second PCR added sample barcodes and 2-4 random nucleotides.

Sequences were obtained from blood. This receptor was obtained from a girl aged 2 to 10 in good health. The chain recombines TRBV10-3 with TRBJ1-6; TRBD1 agrees at 7 bases. The DNA of the CDR3 is TGTGCCATCAGTGAGTCGCAGGGGGGAAGCAATAATTCACCCCTCCACTTT. Amino acids: CAISESQGGSNNSPLHF.